Below, 22 T cell receptor beta chains from the same sample are listed, as sequenced in a study of cytomegalovirus exposure and HLA in healthy donors. The PCR had 60 Vbeta and 13 Jbeta primers. Profiling relied on immunoSEQ multiplex PCR, and the TCRdb table lists in-frame clones only, not all of them. The table shows around 150,000 clones, with more than 75% occurring only once. The material sequenced was PBMCs. The receptors come from a man younger than 35 in good health and CMV-seropositive.

This chain connects TRBV7-9 to TRBJ1-1; 9 bases are a match to TRBD1. The CDR3 contains 15 residues. Losses at the gene ends were 1 base for V and 7 bases for J; bases not matched to a gene: 7. Germline CDR1 reads SEHNR; CDR2 reads FQNEAQ (reference sequence). The CDR3 is CASSLGDRDVLEAFF. CDR3 bases: TGTGCCAGCAGCTTAGGGGACAGGGATGTTCTTGAAGCTTTCTTT.

The genes are TRBV7-2 and TRBJ2-5; D might be TRBD2 (5 bases). Looked up from germline, CDR1 is SGHTA and CDR2 is FQGNSA. The CDR3 loop spans 14 amino acids. Trimming cost V 2 bases and J 5 bases, with 12 bases left between them. The CDR3 spells CASSLRTTRETQYF. In DNA, the CDR3 is TGTGCCAGCAGCTTAAGAACAACTAGGGAGACCCAGTACTTC.

This clone appeared a single time. The chain uses TRBV4-1 and TRBJ2-4; 10 bases line up with TRBD2. The CDR3 covers 14 residues. After removal of 4 bases from V and 13 bases from J, the junction contained 10 bases not matched to a gene. Per the germline V gene, CDR1 is MGHRA and CDR2 is YSYEKL. Here the CDR3 DNA reads TGCGCCAGCAGCCCGACACTAGCGGGACGCCCCCAGTACTTC. This encodes CASSPTLAGRPQYF.

The chain recombines TRBV4-3 with TRBJ1-2, with D maybe TRBD1 (6 bases). The CDR3 runs 15 residues. Deletions cut 2 bases from V and 2 bases from J, with 12 bases between. Germline V gene lookup returns CDR1 LGHNA and CDR2 YSLEER. CDR3 amino acids: CASSQYEGQNYGYTF. The CDR3 DNA sequence: TGCGCCAGCAGCCAATACGAGGGACAAAACTATGGCTACACCTTC.

The chain couples TRBV4-1 to TRBJ1-4; D call uncertain. V lost 6 bases and J lost 6, with 11 bases in between. The V gene's germline CDR1 is MGHRA and CDR2 YSYEKL. This CDR3 region has 13 residues. CDR3 sequence: CASSDVTDEKLFF. In DNA form, the CDR3 reads TGCGCCAGCAGTGATGTCACAGATGAAAAACTGTTTTTT.

The V call is TRBV6-6, the J call TRBJ1-1; TRBD1 is a possible D gene (5 bases). The CDR3 is made up of 14 amino acids. Germline V CDR1 and CDR2: MNHNY, SVGAGI (reference sequence). With 5 bases removed from V and 0 bases from J, the gap between germline ends came to 10 bases. In DNA form, the CDR3 reads TGTGCCAGCAGTGGAGGGACGGTGAACACTGAAGCTTTCTTT. Its translation is CASSGGTVNTEAFF.

J is TRBJ1-3 and V is TRBV2, with a weak D call TRBD1 (6 bases). V was pared by 8 bases and J by 0 bases, with 14 bases between. The CDR3 consists of 15 residues. The V gene's germline CDR1 is SNHLY and CDR2 FYNNEI. The CDR3 DNA reads as TGTGCCAGCTGCCGGGGGGCCCGCTCTGGAAACACCATATATTTT. Translating it yields CASCRGARSGNTIYF.

The gene calls are TRBV5-1 and TRBJ2-2; 8 nucleotides match TRBD2. CDR3 length equals 15 residues. Trimming removed 2 bases from V and 10 bases from J; junction bases left unmatched: 10. Germline CDR1 and CDR2: SGHRS and YFSETQ. The CDR3 protein is CASSFDGGADVELFF. The CDR3 nucleotides read TGCGCCAGCAGCTTTGACGGGGGGGCGGACGTGGAGCTGTTTTTT.

The chain couples TRBV10-3 to TRBJ1-5; D gene unclear. From germline, CDR1 is ENHRY and CDR2 SYGVKD. V lost 6 bases and J 1 base, leaving 10 bases between the germline ends. CDR3 length: 14 residues. Written as DNA, the CDR3 is TGTGCCATCAGCGAACCGGGGAGCAATCAGCCCCAGCATTTT. Translated, it gives CAISEPGSNQPQHF.

V gene TRBV14 combines with J gene TRBJ1-3; D is unclear. CDR1 and CDR2 (germline): SGHDN, FVKESK. The V end was cut by 2 bases, the J end by 7 bases, with 21 bases between. The CDR3 consists of 17 residues. The CDR3 sequence: CASSQQSLGEDGNTIYF. The CDR3 DNA sequence: TGTGCCAGCAGCCAACAAAGTTTGGGAGAAGACGGGAACACCATATATTTT.

V gene TRBV6-5 combines with J gene TRBJ1-5; D might be TRBD1 (6 bases). The length of the CDR3 is 13 residues. The V gene's germline CDR1 is MNHEY and CDR2 SVGAGI. V lost 7 bases, J lost 4 bases, and 11 bases lay in between. This CDR3 reads CASTGVLNQPQHF. The CDR3 DNA follows: TGTGCCAGCACAGGGGTATTGAATCAGCCCCAGCATTTT.

Concerning this clone: The CDR3 ends on some other residue instead of the conserved phenylalanine or tryptophan, so this is likely a read error. The chain couples TRBV9 to TRBJ1-2; possible D gene TRBD1, 5 bases. This CDR3 is built from 14 residues. Germline CDR1 is SGDLS and CDR2 is YYNGEE. Trimming took 4 bases from V and 2 from J, leaving 12 bases between them. The CDR3 DNA is TGTGCCAGCAGCATTGGCGGGGCAAACTATGGCTACACCCTC. Residues: CASSIGGANYGYTL.

The chain is built from TRBV11-2 and TRBJ2-7; 8 bases are a match to TRBD1. Trimming cost V 4 bases and J 2 bases; bases outside gene matches: 13. CDR1 is SGHAT, CDR2 FQNNGV, per germline. The CDR3 extends over 17 amino acids. CDR3 sequence reads: CASSSTSPGQVTYEQYF. DNA for the CDR3: TGTGCCAGCAGCTCCACAAGTCCGGGACAGGTTACCTACGAGCAGTACTTC.

This chain connects TRBV9 to TRBJ2-1; 14 bases are shared with TRBD2. This CDR3 is 16 amino acids long. V lost 0 bases, J lost 6 bases, and 2 bases stayed unmatched. In germline, CDR1 is SGDLS, CDR2 YYNGEE. This CDR3 is CASSVAGTSGSNEQFF. As DNA, the CDR3 is TGTGCCAGCAGCGTAGCCGGGACTAGCGGGAGCAATGAGCAGTTCTTC.

The CDR3 spells CASSGGLSSYNEQFF. The CDR3, as DNA: TGTGCCAGCAGCGGGGGCCTAAGCTCCTACAATGAGCAGTTCTTC. The chain has TRBV11-2 and TRBJ2-1; TRBD1 might be the D (6 bases). This CDR3 region has 15 residues. The germline V gene encodes CDR1 SGHAT and CDR2 FQNNGV. V was trimmed by 5 bases and J by 0 bases, leaving 11 bases between them.

The genes are TRBV6-5 and TRBJ1-2, with 8 bases matching TRBD1. This CDR3 is 14 amino acids long. The germline V gene encodes CDR1 MNHEY and CDR2 SVGAGI. The J segment lost 7 bases and the V segment lost 5 bases, leaving 9 bases of the junction unmatched. The CDR3 sequence: CASSPGQEVSGYTF. The CDR3 region has the DNA TGTGCCAGCAGTCCGGGACAGGAGGTCTCTGGCTACACCTTC.

The V and J genes are TRBV9 and TRBJ2-3; TRBD1 matches 8 bases. CDR1 is SGDLS and CDR2 is YYNGEE in the germline V gene. V trimming: 3 bases; J trimming: 3 bases; junction bases outside the gene matches: 6. This CDR3 spans 15 amino acids. The CDR3 loop reads CASSDQGALTDTQYF. CDR3 nucleotide sequence: TGTGCCAGCAGCGACCAGGGGGCGCTGACAGATACGCAGTATTTT.

The genes are TRBV28 and TRBJ2-3; TRBD2 aligns across 10 bases. CDR3 size: 17 residues. Germline loops: CDR1 MDHEN, CDR2 SYDVKM. V was pared by 1 base and J by 3 bases, with 7 bases of the junction left unmatched. In DNA form, the CDR3 reads TGTGCCAGCAGTTTATTCTCTAGCGGGAGTTTGACAGATACGCAGTATTTT. Its protein product is CASSLFSSGSLTDTQYF.

V gene TRBV9 combines with J gene TRBJ2-2; maybe TRBD2 (6 bases). Trimming took off 3 bases at V and 1 base at J, with 10 bases between the two ends. Germline V gives CDR1 SGDLS, CDR2 YYNGEE. The CDR3 consists of 15 residues. CDR3 amino acids: CASSEGLLNTGELFF. The CDR3 DNA is TGTGCCAGCAGCGAAGGACTATTGAACACCGGGGAGCTGTTTTTT.

The J gene is TRBJ1-2, the V gene TRBV4-3; D remains ambiguous. CDR1 is LGHNA, CDR2 YSLEER, per germline. The CDR3 is 14 residues long. The germline V and J ends were trimmed by 4 bases and 6 bases, with 15 bases remaining between them. The CDR3: CASSLDMGGDGYTF. DNA for the CDR3: TGCGCCAGCAGCCTCGATATGGGTGGAGATGGCTACACCTTC.

This clone was found a few times. V and J are TRBV6-1 and TRBJ2-7; 10 bases agree with TRBD2. V trimming: 3 bases; J trimming: 2 bases; junction bases outside the gene matches: 13. The CDR3 runs to 18 residues. Per the germline V gene, CDR1 is MNHNS and CDR2 is SASEGT. CDR3 sequence reads: CASSEGTSAYYGAYEQYF. CDR3 nucleotide sequence: TGTGCCAGCAGTGAGGGGACTAGCGCCTATTATGGGGCCTACGAGCAGTACTTC.

This chain uses TRBV9 with TRBJ2-3, with TRBD2 identical over 9 bases. The CDR3 covers 16 residues. Germline trimming cut 4 bases from V and 2 bases from J; bases unmatched to any gene: 8. Germline lookup yields CDR1 SGDLS and CDR2 YYNGEE. The CDR3 bases are TGTGCCAGCAGCCCCCTCGCGGGGGGGGACACAGATACGCAGTATTTT. Protein sequence: CASSPLAGGDTDTQYF.